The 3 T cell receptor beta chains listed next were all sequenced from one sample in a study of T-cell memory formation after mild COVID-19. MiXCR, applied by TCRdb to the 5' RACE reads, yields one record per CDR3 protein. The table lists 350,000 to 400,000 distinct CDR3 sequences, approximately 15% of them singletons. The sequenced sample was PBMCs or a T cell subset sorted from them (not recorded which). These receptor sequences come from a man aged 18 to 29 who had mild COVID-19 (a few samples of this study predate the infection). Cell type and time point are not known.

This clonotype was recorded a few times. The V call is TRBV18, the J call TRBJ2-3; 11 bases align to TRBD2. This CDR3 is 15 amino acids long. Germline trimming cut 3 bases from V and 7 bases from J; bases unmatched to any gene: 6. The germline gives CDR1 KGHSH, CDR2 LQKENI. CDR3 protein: CASSPTSGVMHTQYF. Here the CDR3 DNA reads TGTGCCAGCTCACCGACTAGCGGGGTCATGCATACGCAGTATTTT.

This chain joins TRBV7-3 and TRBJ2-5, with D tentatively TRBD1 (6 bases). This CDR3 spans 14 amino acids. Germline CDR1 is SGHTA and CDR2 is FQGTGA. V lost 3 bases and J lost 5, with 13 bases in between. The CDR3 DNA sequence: TGTGCCAGCAGCTTGAATGGGGGCTTGGAGACCCAGTACTTC. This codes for CASSLNGGLETQYF.

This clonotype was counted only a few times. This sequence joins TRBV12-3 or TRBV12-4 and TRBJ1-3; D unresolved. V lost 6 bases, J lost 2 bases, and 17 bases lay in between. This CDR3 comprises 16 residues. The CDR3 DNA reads TGTGCCAGCAGAACATTAACAGCCTCGACTGGAAACACCATATATTTT. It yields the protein CASRTLTASTGNTIYF.